This TCR beta chain was profiled in a study of blood T cell repertoires in COVID-19. Study summary: COVID-19 samples from acute and convalescent phases originated in the United States, Italy and Spain. PBMCs, B-cell-depleted T cells, or T cells were the source of the cDNA or gDNA that made up the material.

The V end was cut by 6 bases, the J end by 5 bases, with 10 bases between. Looked up from germline, CDR1 is MNHEY and CDR2 is SVGAGI. The CDR3 consists of 12 residues. As processed by the authors: The assay estimated nucleated cells by amplifying reference gene primers. The assay was immunoSEQ multiplex PCR, and TCRdb's table has in-frame clones only and misses some. D and trimming come from the DNA, and the V and J calls and clone size come from that table. This sample carries tens of thousands of clones, roughly 88% of them seen once, and the ten largest clones take about 4.7%. This TCR was recovered from a human donor in a cohort sampled during active COVID-19. The rearrangement joins TRBV6-5 to TRBJ2-5; D perhaps matches TRBD2 (5 bases). Sequencing used peripheral blood. CDR3 in DNA: TGTGCCAGCAGCTGGACTTCGGAGACCCAGTACTTC. Translation gives CASSWTSETQYF.